These T cell receptor beta chains were read from a single sample in a study of blood T cells in healthy people across ages. A single record per CDR3 protein comes from TCRdb applying MiXCR to the 5' RACE reads. The sample has some 1.1 million distinct CDR3 sequences; more than 30% are singletons. Material: blood. These receptors came from a man between 18 and 29 years old in good health. CDR3s include the opening cysteine and the closing phenylalanine or tryptophan. The order of the fields is clone size, J gene, D gene, V gene, CDR3 DNA, CDR3 protein. The D gene is left open where the match is weak. Expanded clones are given a class, and other clones once, few, many or no size at all.

>-|TRBJ1-5|-|TRBV7-2
TGTGCCAGCAGCTTGACAGGCCCACCCCAGCATTTT
CASSLTGPPQHF
>-|TRBJ1-5|TRBD1|TRBV12-5
TGTGCTAGCCGGACAGGGGAAAACTATAGCAATCAGCCCCAGCATTTT
CASRTGENYSNQPQHF
>-|TRBJ1-1|-|TRBV5-1
TGCGCCAGCAGCTTATTTCTGGCCAACACTGAAGCTTTCTTT
CASSLFLANTEAFF
>-|TRBJ2-1|TRBD1|TRBV4-3
TGCGCCAGCAGCCGGGCGGACAGGGACGGAAATGAGCAGTTCTTC
CASSRADRDGNEQFF
>-|TRBJ1-1|-|TRBV27
TGTGCCAGTGCGAAGGAATTGAACACTGAAGCTTTCTTT
CASAKELNTEAFF
>medium-sized|TRBJ1-2|-|TRBV9
TGTGCCAGCAGCGTAGAAGGACACCACTATGGCTACACCTTC
CASSVEGHHYGYTF
>few|TRBJ1-1|-|TRBV18
TGTGCCAGCTCACCAGGGACGACAGAAGCTTTCTTT
CASSPGTTEAFF
>once|TRBJ2-3|TRBD2|TRBV10-3
TGTGCCACCAGTGAGTCTAGCGGGGGGCGCACAGATACGCAGTATTTT
CATSESSGGRTDTQYF
>few|TRBJ2-3|TRBD1|TRBV7-2
TGTGCCAGCAGCCTTGGGACAGACGCCACAGATACGCAGTATTTT
CASSLGTDATDTQYF
>few|TRBJ1-5|-|TRBV2
TGTGCCAGCTGCAGGGAAGAATATAGCAATCAGCCCCAGCATTTT
CASCREEYSNQPQHF
>-|TRBJ1-5|-|TRBV27
TGTGCCAGCAGTTTAAACACCTATCAGCCCCAGCATTTT
CASSLNTYQPQHF
>-|TRBJ1-1|-|TRBV6-5
TGTGCCAGCAGTTACGGGAGGACCCTGAACACTGAAGCTTTCTTT
CASSYGRTLNTEAFF
>-|TRBJ2-2|TRBD1|TRBV12-3/TRBV12-4
TGTGCCAGCAGCCTCAGCAGCAGGGGGCAACAGAACACCGGGGAGCTGTTTTTT
CASSLSSRGQQNTGELFF
>-|TRBJ1-1|-|TRBV6-2/TRBV6-3
TGTGCCAGCAGTTACGGCGGCAGTTGGACTGAAGCTTTCTTT
CASSYGGSWTEAFF
>-|TRBJ1-4|-|TRBV4-3
TGCGCCAGCAGCCAAGATCTTACAGGAAACCTTAATGAAAAACTGTTTTTT
CASSQDLTGNLNEKLFF
>-|TRBJ1-3|TRBD1|TRBV9
TGTGCCAGCAGCGTGACGGGACAGGGGACTATAGTGGATGGAAACACCATATATTTT
CASSVTGQGTIVDGNTIYF
>few|TRBJ1-4|-|TRBV6-6
TGTGCCAGCACCATTCAACCGGGGACTAATGAAAAACTGTTTTTT
CASTIQPGTNEKLFF
>few|TRBJ2-5|TRBD2|TRBV10-2
TGCGCCAGCAGTGAGGTGAGGGGACTAAAGTACCAAGAGACCCAGTACTTC
CASSEVRGLKYQETQYF
>few|TRBJ2-1|TRBD2|TRBV3-1
TGTGCCAGCAGCCCGTCCGGGACTAGCGGGGGCAAAACCTACAATGAGCAGTTCTTC
CASSPSGTSGGKTYNEQFF
>-|TRBJ1-1|-|TRBV7-3
TGTGCCAGCAGCTTATACAAGGGGGTAAAGGGGAACACTGAAGCTTTCTTT
CASSLYKGVKGNTEAFF
>-|TRBJ2-4|-|TRBV28
TGTACCAGCAGGGGCAGTCCTAGGAACATTCAGTACTTC
CTSRGSPRNIQYF
>once|TRBJ1-5|TRBD1|TRBV2
TGTGCCAGCAGGAAGGACAGGGGTTCAATCATGACCCAGCATTTT
CASRKDRGSIMTQHF
>-|TRBJ1-2|-|TRBV4-2
TGTACCAGCAGCCGTTCCGCCTCGGGGTCTTTGGGCTACACCTTC
CTSSRSASGSLGYTF
>few|TRBJ2-7|-|TRBV27
TGTGCCAGCAGGAAAGCCGGGAGCTCCTACGAGCAGTACTTC
CASRKAGSSYEQYF
>-|TRBJ1-2|-|TRBV25-1
TGTGCCAGCAAGGACATTAACTATGGCTACACCTTC
CASKDINYGYTF
>-|TRBJ1-5|-|TRBV20-1
TGCAGTGCTAGGTACGGGACGGATAGCAATCAGCCCCAGCATTTT
CSARYGTDSNQPQHF
>few|TRBJ1-2|-|TRBV7-2
TGTGCCAGCAGCTTAGCGGGACTAAATGGCTACACCTTC
CASSLAGLNGYTF
>few|TRBJ2-5|-|TRBV4-1
TGCGCCAGCAGTAGGGGCGTTTCTGAGACCCAGTACTTC
CASSRGVSETQYF
>few|TRBJ2-3|-|TRBV7-9
TGTGCCAGCAGCTTAGCGGTCCCAGATACGCAGTATTTT
CASSLAVPDTQYF
>few|TRBJ2-7|-|TRBV9
TGTGCCAGCAGCCCGACGGACGGGGGAATCTCCTACGAGCAGTACTTC
CASSPTDGGISYEQYF
>-|TRBJ1-1|-|TRBV20-1
TGCAGTGCTAGTACAGGGTGGATTAGCCTTGTACTGAACACTGAAGCTTTCTTT
CSASTGWISLVLNTEAFF
>-|TRBJ1-2|-|TRBV20-1
TGCAGTGCTAGAGCTTTGGACGGGGGAGAAATCGGTTACACCTTC
CSARALDGGEIGYTF
>-|TRBJ1-1|TRBD1|TRBV3-1
TGTGCCAGCAGCCAAGACAGGGGGCATGATGAAGCTTTCTTT
CASSQDRGHDEAFF
>-|TRBJ1-2|-|TRBV6-5
TGTGCCAGCAGAAATAGACCCTATGGCTACACCTTC
CASRNRPYGYTF
>-|TRBJ1-1|-|TRBV25-1
TGTGCCAGCATGCCGGGGAACACTGAAGCTTTCTTT
CASMPGNTEAFF
>-|TRBJ1-4|-|TRBV5-1
TGCGCCAGCAGCTTGATGGGGGAGTCTAATGAAAAACTGTTTTTT
CASSLMGESNEKLFF
>-|TRBJ1-6|-|TRBV7-9
TGTGCCAGCAGCTTCGTTACAGGAGCCCCCTTAATCCCCCTCCACTTT
CASSFVTGAPLIPLHF
>few|TRBJ2-6|-|TRBV12-3/TRBV12-4
TGTGCCAGCGTCTTCTCTGGGGCCAACGTCCTGACTTTC
CASVFSGANVLTF
>few|TRBJ2-3|-|TRBV12-3/TRBV12-4
TGTGCCAGCAGCCTCTATCAAGGATCGGATGCGCAGTATTTT
CASSLYQGSDAQYF
>few|TRBJ2-1|TRBD2|TRBV12-3/TRBV12-4
TGTGCCAGCAGCTATCGAGCCTTAGCGGGGGGGGACAATGAGCAGTTCTTC
CASSYRALAGGDNEQFF
>few|TRBJ1-4|-|TRBV2
TGTGCCACCACTCCCGAGAGTGCAACTAATGAAAAACTGTTTTTT
CATTPESATNEKLFF
>few|TRBJ1-2|-|TRBV12-3/TRBV12-4
TGTGCCAGCAGCTACGCAACCCGGGGCTACACCTTC
CASSYATRGYTF
>few|TRBJ2-1|TRBD2|TRBV20-1
TGCAGTGCTGGCCCCCGTAGCGGGGGCTACCTCAACAATGAGCAGTTCTTC
CSAGPRSGGYLNNEQFF
>-|TRBJ2-1|TRBD2|TRBV7-9
TGTGCCAGCAGCTTAGGAGGGACTAGCTCTGGCAATGAGCAGTTCTTC
CASSLGGTSSGNEQFF